The clone carrying this T cell receptor (beta chain) was seen ten or more times. Combining iRepertoire HTBI primers with Arm-PCR of CDR3 regions, the authors built TCR beta libraries. TCRdb passed the multiplex PCR reads through MiXCR, listing each CDR3 protein once. The table has more than 450,000 distinct CDR3 sequences, around 12% seen once. From germline, CDR1 is SGHAT and CDR2 FQNNGV. The V end was cut by 2 bases, the J end by 0 bases, with 5 bases between. CDR3 size: 14 residues. This specimen belongs to a study of regulatory T cells in long-lasting Graves disease. The time point here: newly diagnosed GD, antithyroid drugs for less than 3 months. PBMC RNA was the source of the TCR library. These data were likewise used in another study, on T cells in Graves' hyperthyroidism and ophthalmopathy.

The V call is TRBV11-2, the J call TRBJ1-3; D is unresolved. This specimen consisted of peripheral blood mononuclear cells (PBMCs), obtained at new diagnosis, from a patient treated with antithyroid drugs. The sequence derives from a woman aged 25 to 45 with Graves disease. CDR3 protein: CASSLTISGNTIYF. The CDR3 DNA follows: TGTGCCAGCAGCTTAACAATCTCTGGAAACACCATATATTTT.